This TCR beta chain was sequenced for a study of cytomegalovirus exposure and HLA in healthy donors. Study outcomes and limitations: Some TCR beta chains (over 150 of them) were listed as cytomegalovirus-associated.

Measured with immunoSEQ multiplex PCR; TCRdb has only the in-frame clones, and not every one. The sample shows 260,000 or so clones, around 87% of them seen only once. The germline CDR1 and CDR2 sequences are ENHRY and SYGVKD. This CDR3 has 14 residues. V lost 5 bases, J lost 4 bases, and 5 bases stayed unmatched. This clone was counted a single time. The target antigen is unknown. The donors formed part of the approximately 130-subject validation cohort, distinct from the roughly 600-subject first cohort. This clonotype was obtained from a man between 18 and 29 years old in good health and CMV-seronegative. The chain employs TRBV10-3 and TRBJ1-1; TRBD1 agrees at 9 bases. Sequenced material: PBMCs. The CDR3: CAISNRGQGTEAFF. In nucleotides, the CDR3 is TGTGCCATCAGTAACAGGGGGCAGGGCACTGAAGCTTTCTTT.